The entry that follows covers one T cell receptor (beta chain) sequence. Its antigen remains unidentified. This entry is derived from a study of metastatic and nonmetastatic thyroid tumors. As for the study in general: Across blood and tumor or nodule tissue, repertoires from malignant and benign thyroid patients were compared with one another.

Study processing details: It was from CDR3 differences across clinicopathological groups that a distant-metastasis classifier for papillary thyroid cancer was built. TCRdb re-called the PCR reads through MiXCR. These V and J calls are TCRdb output, not the study's own analysis. The data contain 60,000 or so clones, 25% to 30% of them singletons. Notes on the study in general: Significantly higher TCR beta diversity was reportedly seen in malignant thyroid tumors than benign nodules, in blood and tumor.

Each patient came to thyroid surgery without any prior treatment (of any kind). The ends were cut back, 6 bases at V and 7 bases at J, with 16 bases in the middle. The CDR3 consists of 14 residues. Germline V gene data show CDR1 as MNHNS and CDR2 as SASEGT. Input material: blood. V gene TRBV6-1 combines with J gene TRBJ1-5; D may be TRBD1 (6 bases). This clonotype was obtained from a female donor with papillary thyroid cancer or a benign thyroid nodule (not recorded which). Some clones in this sample may be carry-over from other donors' samples. CDR3 amino acids: CASSPAQGIQPQHF. CDR3 nucleotide sequence: TGTGCCAGCAGCCCCGCCCAGGGGATACAGCCCCAGCATTTT.